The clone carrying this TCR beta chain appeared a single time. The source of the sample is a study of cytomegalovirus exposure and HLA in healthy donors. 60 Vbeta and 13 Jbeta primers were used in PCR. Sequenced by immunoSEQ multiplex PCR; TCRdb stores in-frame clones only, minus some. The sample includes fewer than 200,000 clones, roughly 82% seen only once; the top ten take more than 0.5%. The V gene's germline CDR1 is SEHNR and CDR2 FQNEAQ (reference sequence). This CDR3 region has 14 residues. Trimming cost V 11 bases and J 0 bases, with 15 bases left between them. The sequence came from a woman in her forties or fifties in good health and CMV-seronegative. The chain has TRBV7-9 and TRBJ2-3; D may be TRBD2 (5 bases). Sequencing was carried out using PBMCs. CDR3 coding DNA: TGTGCCCTATCACCGGGATTGAGCACAGATACGCAGTATTTT. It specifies CALSPGLSTDTQYF. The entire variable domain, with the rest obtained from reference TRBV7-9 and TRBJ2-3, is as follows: DTGVSQNPRHKITKRGQNVTFRCDPISEHNRLYWYRQTLGQGPEFLTYFQNEAQLEKSRLLSDRFSAERPKGSFSTLEIQRTEQGDSAMYLCALSPGLSTDTQYFGPGTRLTVL.